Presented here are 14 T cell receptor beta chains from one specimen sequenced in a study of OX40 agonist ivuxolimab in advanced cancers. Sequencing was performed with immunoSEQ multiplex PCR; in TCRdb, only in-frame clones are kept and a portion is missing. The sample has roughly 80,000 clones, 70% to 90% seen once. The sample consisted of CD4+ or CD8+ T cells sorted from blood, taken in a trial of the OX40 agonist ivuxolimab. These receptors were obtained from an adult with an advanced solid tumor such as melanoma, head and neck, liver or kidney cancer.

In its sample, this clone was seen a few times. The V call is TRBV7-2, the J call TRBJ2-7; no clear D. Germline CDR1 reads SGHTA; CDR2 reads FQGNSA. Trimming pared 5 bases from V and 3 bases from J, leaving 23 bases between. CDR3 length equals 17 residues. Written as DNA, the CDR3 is TGTGCCAGCAGCGTCTCTTTGGGATGGGCAGCAGACTACGAGCAGTACTTC. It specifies CASSVSLGWAADYEQYF.

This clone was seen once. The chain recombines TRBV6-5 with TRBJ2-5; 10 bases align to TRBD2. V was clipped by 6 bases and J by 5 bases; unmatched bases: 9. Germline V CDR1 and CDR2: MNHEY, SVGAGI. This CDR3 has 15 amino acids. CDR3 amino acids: CASSSGLARRETQYF. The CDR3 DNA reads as TGTGCCAGCAGCTCGGGACTAGCGAGGAGGGAGACCCAGTACTTC.

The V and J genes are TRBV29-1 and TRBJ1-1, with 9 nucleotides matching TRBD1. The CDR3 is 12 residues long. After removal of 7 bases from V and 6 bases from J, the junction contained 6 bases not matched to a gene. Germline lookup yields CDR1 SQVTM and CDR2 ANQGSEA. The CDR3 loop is CSARGQGPEAFF. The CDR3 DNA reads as TGCAGCGCCCGAGGACAGGGGCCTGAAGCTTTCTTT.

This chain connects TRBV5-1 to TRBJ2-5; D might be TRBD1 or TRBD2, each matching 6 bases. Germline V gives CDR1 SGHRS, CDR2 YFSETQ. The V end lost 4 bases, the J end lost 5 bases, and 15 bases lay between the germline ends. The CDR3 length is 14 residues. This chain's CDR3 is CASSVWGAGETQYF. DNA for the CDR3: TGCGCCAGCAGCGTTTGGGGGGCCGGGGAGACCCAGTACTTC. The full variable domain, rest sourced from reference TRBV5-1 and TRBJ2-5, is KAGVTQTPRYLIKTRGQQVTLSCSPISGHRSVSWYQQTPGQGLQFLFEYFSETQRNKGNFPGRFSGRQFSNSRSEMNVSTLELGDSALYLCASSVWGAGETQYFGPGTRLLVL.

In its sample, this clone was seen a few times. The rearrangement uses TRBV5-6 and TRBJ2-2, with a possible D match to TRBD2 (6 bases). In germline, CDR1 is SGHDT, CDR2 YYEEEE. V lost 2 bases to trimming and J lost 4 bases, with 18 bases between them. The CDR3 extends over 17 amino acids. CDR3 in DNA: TGTGCCAGCAGCTTCCGAGGATACGGGGGAATCACCGGGGAGCTGTTTTTT. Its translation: CASSFRGYGGITGELFF.

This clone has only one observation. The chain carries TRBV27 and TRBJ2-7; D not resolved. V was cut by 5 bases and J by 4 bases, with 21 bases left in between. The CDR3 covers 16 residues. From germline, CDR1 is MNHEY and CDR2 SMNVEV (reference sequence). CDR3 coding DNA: TGTGCCAGCAGTGAACCCCCCACGGGCTTGCAATACGAGCAGTACTTC. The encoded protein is CASSEPPTGLQYEQYF.

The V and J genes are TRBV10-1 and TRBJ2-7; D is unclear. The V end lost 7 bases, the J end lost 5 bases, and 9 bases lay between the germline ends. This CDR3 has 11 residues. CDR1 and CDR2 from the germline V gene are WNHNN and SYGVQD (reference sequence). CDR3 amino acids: CASKVSNEQYF. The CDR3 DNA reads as TGCGCCAGCAAGGTGTCGAACGAGCAGTACTTC.

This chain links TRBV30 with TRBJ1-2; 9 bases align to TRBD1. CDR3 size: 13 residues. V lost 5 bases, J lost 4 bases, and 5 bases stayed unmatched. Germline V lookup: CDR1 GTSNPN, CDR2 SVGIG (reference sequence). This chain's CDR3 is CAWPGQGVYGYTF. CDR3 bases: TGTGCCTGGCCGGGACAGGGCGTCTATGGCTACACCTTC. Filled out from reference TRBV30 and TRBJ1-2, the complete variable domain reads SQTIHQWPATLVQPVGSPLSLECTVEGTSNPNLYWYRQAAGRGLQLLFYSVGIGQISSEVPQNLSASRPQDRQFILSSKKLLLSDSGFYLCAWPGQGVYGYTFGSGTRLTVV.

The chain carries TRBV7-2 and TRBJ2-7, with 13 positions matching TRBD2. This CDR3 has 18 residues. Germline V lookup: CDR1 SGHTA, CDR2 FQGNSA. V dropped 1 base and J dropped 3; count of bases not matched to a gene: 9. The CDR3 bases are TGTGCCAGCAGCTTAGTACGTGGACTAGCGGGGGCCCTCTACGAGCAGTACTTC. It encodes CASSLVRGLAGALYEQYF.

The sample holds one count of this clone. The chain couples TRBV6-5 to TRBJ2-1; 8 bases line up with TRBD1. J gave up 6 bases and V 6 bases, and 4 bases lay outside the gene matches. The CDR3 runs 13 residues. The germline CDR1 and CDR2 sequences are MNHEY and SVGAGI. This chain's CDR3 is CASRKTGGNEQFF. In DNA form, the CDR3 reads TGTGCCAGCAGAAAAACAGGGGGCAATGAGCAGTTCTTC.

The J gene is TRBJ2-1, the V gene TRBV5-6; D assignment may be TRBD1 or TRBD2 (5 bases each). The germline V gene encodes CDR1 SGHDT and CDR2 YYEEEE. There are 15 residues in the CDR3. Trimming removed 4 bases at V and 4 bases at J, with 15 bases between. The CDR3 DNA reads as TGTGCCAGCAGCCGATCCGGGACGAAGTACAATGAGCAGTTCTTC. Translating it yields CASSRSGTKYNEQFF.

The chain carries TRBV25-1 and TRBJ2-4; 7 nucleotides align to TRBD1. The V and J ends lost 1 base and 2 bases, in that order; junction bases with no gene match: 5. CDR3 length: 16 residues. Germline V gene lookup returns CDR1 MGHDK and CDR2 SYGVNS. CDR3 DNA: TGTGCCAGCAGTGAATGGAAGGGGGCAACCAAAAACATTCAGTACTTC. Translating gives CASSEWKGATKNIQYF.

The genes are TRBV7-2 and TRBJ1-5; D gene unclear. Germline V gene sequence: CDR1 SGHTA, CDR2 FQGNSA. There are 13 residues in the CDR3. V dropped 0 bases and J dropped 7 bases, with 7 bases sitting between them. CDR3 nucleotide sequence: TGTGCCAGCAGCTTAGCGCTGAAACAGCCCCAGCATTTT. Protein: CASSLALKQPQHF.

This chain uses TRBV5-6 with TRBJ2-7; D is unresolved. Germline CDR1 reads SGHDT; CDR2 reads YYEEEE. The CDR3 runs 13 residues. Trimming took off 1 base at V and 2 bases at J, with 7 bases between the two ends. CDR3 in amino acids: CASSLTVPYEQYF. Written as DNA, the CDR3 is TGTGCCAGCAGCTTGACTGTGCCCTACGAGCAGTACTTC.